This T cell receptor beta chain was captured by sequencing in a study of T cell changes during pregnancy in multiple sclerosis. The germline gives CDR1 MDHEN, CDR2 SYDVKM. The V gene lost 4 bases and the J gene lost 7 bases, with 17 bases spanning the gap. The CDR3 is 15 amino acids. Measured with immunoSEQ multiplex PCR; TCRdb has only the in-frame clones, and not every one. The sample has about 93,000 clones, 85% to 95% seen once. Specimen: peripheral blood, collected before pregnancy. This TCR was recovered from a female donor with multiple sclerosis, enrolled in a pregnancy study. V gene TRBV28 combines with J gene TRBJ2-1, with D perhaps matching TRBD1 (5 bases). The CDR3 bases are TGTGCCAGCAGTTCCGTTTCAGCAGGGCGGAATGAGCAGTTCTTC. Translating gives CASSSVSAGRNEQFF.